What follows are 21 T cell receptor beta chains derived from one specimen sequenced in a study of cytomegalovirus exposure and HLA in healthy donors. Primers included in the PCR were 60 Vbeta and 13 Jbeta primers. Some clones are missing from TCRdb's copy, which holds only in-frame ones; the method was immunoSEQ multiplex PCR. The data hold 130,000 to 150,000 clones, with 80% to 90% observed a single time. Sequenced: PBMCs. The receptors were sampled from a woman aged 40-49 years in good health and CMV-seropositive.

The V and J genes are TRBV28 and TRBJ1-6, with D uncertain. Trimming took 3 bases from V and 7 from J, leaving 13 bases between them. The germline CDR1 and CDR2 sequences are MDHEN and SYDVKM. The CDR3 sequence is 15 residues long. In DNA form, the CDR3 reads TGTGCCAGCAGTTTTTATCGGTCGAGGAATTCACCCCTCCACTTT. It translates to CASSFYRSRNSPLHF.

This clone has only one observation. This CDR3 reads CASTFTGTHQPQHF. DNA of the CDR3: TGTGCCAGCACCTTTACAGGCACTCATCAGCCCCAGCATTTT. The genes are TRBV2 and TRBJ1-5; TRBD1 is a possible D gene (5 bases). Trimming took 7 bases from V and 5 from J, leaving 15 bases between them. The length of the CDR3 is 14 residues. Germline V gives CDR1 SNHLY, CDR2 FYNNEI.

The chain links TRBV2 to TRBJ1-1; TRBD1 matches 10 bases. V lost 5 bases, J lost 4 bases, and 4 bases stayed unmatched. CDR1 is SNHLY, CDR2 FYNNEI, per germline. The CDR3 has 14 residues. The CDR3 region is CASSSDRGLTEAFF. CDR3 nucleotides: TGTGCCAGCAGTTCCGACAGGGGGCTCACTGAAGCTTTCTTT. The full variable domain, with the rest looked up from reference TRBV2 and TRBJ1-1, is EPEVTQTPSHQVTQMGQEVILRCVPISNHLYFYWYRQILGQKVEFLVSFYNNEISEKSEIFDDQFSVERPDGSNFTLKIRSTKLEDSAMYFCASSSDRGLTEAFFGQGTRLTVV.

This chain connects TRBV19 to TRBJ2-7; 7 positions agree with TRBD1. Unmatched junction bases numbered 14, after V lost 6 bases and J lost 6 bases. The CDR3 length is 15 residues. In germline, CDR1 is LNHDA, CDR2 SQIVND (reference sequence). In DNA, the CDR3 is TGTGCCAGTAGCGCTAACGAGGTGACAGGGTCCGAGCAGTACTTC. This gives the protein CASSANEVTGSEQYF.

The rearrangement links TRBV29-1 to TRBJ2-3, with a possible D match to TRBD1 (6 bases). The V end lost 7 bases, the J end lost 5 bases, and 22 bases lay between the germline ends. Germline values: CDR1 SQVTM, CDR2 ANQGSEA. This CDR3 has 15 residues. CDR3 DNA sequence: TGCAGCGCCCTCCTCCACAGGGATACAGGAGATACGCAGTATTTT. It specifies CSALLHRDTGDTQYF.

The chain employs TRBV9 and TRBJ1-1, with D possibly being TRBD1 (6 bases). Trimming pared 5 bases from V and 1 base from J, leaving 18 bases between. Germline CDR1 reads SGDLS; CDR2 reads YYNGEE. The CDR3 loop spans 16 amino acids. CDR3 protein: CASSFLGAVGNTEAFF. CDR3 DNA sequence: TGTGCCAGCAGTTTCTTGGGGGCAGTCGGGAACACTGAAGCTTTCTTT.

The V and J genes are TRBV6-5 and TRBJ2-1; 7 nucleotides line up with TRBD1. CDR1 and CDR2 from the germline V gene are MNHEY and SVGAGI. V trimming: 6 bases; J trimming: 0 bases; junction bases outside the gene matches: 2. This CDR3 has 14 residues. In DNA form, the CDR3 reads TGTGCCAGCAGAACAGGGGCCTCCTACAATGAGCAGTTCTTC. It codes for CASRTGASYNEQFF.

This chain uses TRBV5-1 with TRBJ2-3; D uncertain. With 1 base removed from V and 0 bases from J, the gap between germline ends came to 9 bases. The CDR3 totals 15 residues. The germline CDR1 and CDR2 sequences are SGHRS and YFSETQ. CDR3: CASSLNGRSTDTQYF. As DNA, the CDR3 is TGCGCCAGCAGCTTGAATGGCAGGAGCACAGATACGCAGTATTTT. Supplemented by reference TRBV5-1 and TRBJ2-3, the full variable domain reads KAGVTQTPRYLIKTRGQQVTLSCSPISGHRSVSWYQQTPGQGLQFLFEYFSETQRNKGNFPGRFSGRQFSNSRSEMNVSTLELGDSALYLCASSLNGRSTDTQYFGPGTRLTVL.

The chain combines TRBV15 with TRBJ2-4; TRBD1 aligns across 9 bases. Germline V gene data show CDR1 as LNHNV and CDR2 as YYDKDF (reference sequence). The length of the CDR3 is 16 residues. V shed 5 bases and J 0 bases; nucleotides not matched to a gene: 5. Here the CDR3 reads CATSGTGSLAKNIQYF. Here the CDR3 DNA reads TGTGCCACCAGCGGGACAGGGTCACTAGCCAAAAACATTCAGTACTTC.

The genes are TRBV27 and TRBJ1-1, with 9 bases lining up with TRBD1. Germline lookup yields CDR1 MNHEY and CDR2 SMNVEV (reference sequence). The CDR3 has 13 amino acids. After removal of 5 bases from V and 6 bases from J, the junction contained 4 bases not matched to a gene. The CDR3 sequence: CASSGTGKPEAFF. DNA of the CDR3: TGTGCCAGCAGTGGGACAGGGAAACCTGAAGCTTTCTTT.

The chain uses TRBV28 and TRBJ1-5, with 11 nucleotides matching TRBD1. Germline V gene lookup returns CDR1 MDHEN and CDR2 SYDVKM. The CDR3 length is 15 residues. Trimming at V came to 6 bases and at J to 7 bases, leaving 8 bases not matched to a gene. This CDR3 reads CASRRTGGVWQPQHF. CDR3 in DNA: TGTGCCAGCAGGCGGACAGGGGGCGTCTGGCAGCCCCAGCATTTT. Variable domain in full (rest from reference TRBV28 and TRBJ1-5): DVKVTQSSRYLVKRTGEKVFLECVQDMDHENMFWYRQDPGLGLRLIYFSYDVKMKEKGDIPEGYSVSREKKERFSLILESASTNQTSMYLCASRRTGGVWQPQHFGDGTRLSIL.

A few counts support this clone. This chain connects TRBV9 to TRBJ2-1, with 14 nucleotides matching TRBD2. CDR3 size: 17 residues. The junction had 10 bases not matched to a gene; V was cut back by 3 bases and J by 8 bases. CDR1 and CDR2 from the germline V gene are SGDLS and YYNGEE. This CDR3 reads CASSGGGTSGRADEQFF. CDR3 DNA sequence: TGTGCCAGCAGCGGGGGTGGGACTAGCGGGAGAGCCGATGAGCAGTTCTTC.

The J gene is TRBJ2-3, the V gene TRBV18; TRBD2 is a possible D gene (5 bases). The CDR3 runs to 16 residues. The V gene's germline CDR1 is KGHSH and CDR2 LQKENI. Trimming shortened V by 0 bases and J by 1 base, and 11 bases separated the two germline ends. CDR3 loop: CASSPPGSGGTDTQYF. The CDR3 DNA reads TGTGCCAGCTCACCACCGGGGAGTGGAGGCACAGATACGCAGTATTTT.

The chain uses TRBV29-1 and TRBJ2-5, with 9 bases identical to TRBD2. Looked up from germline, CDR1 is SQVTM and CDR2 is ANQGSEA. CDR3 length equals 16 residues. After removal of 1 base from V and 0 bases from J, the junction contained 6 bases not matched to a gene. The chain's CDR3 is CSVEVRSGGYQETQYF. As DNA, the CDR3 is TGCAGCGTTGAAGTTAGAAGCGGGGGGTACCAAGAGACCCAGTACTTC.

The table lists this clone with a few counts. The CDR3 loop is CASGPSEQTGTQYF. CDR3 DNA: TGTGCCAGCGGACCTAGCGAGCAAACGGGGACGCAGTATTTT. The chain links TRBV28 to TRBJ2-3; weak D call: TRBD2 (6 bases). Germline V gene data show CDR1 as MDHEN and CDR2 as SYDVKM. Trimming shortened V by 8 bases and J by 9 bases, and 21 bases separated the two germline ends. CDR3 length equals 14 residues.

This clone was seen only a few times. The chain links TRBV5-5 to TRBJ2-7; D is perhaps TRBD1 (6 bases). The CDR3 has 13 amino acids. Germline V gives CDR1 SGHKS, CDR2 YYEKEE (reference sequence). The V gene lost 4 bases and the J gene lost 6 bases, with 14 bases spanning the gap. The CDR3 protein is CASSRDPQGEQYF. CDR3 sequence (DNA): TGTGCCAGCAGCCGGGACCCACAGGGCGAGCAGTACTTC.

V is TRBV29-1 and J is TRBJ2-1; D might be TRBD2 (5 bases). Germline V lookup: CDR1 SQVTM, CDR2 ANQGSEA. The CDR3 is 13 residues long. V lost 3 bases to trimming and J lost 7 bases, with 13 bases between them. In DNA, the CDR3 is TGCAGCGTTGACGGGAAAAGCAGAAATGAGCAGTTCTTC. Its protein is CSVDGKSRNEQFF.

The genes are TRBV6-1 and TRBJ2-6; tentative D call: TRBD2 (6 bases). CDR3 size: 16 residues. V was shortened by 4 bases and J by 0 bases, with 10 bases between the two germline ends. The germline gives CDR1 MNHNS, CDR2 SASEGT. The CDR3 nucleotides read TGTGCCAGCAGTGGAGAGGGAGGCTCTGGGGCCAACGTCCTGACTTTC. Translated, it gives CASSGEGGSGANVLTF.

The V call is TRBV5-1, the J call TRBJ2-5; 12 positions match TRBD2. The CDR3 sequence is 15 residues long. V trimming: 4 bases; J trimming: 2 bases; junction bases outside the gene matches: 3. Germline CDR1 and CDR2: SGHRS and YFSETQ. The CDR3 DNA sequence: TGCGCCAGCAGCCAACTAGCGGGGGGTCAAGAGACCCAGTACTTC. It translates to CASSQLAGGQETQYF.

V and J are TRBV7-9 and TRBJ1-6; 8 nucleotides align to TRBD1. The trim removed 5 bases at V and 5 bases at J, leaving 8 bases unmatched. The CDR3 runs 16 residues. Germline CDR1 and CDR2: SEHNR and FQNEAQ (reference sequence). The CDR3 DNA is TGTGCCAGCAGCAAAGGACAGGGAGAGGATAATTCACCCCTCCACTTT. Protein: CASSKGQGEDNSPLHF.

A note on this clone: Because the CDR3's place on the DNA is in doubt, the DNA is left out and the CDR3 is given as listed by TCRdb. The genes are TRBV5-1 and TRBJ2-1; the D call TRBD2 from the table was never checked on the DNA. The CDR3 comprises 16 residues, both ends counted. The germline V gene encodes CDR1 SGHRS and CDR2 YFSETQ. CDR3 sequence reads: CASSFGSGLAGNEQFF.